These 9 T cell receptor beta chains were sequenced from one sample in a study of T-cell reconstitution after alpha-beta-depleted transplantation in children. Library preparation (for TCRbeta) was performed with unique molecular identifiers. TCRdb re-called the PCR reads through MiXCR, storing one row per CDR3 protein. The profile shows just over 350,000 distinct CDR3 sequences, 13% of them singletons. The sample consisted of PBMCs, taken from the stem cell graft. These receptor sequences come from a human donor who donated a stem cell graft to a child with Fanconi anemia.

This clonotype was counted only a few times. The chain employs TRBV11-2 and TRBJ2-1, with D perhaps given as TRBD1 or TRBD2 (7 bases each). Trimming stripped 6 bases from V and 6 bases from J, with 18 bases between. Germline loops: CDR1 SGHAT, CDR2 FQNNGV. This CDR3 spans 15 amino acids. The DNA of the CDR3 is TGTGCCAGCAGTCGTCAGGGGGGGCCGGGCAATGAGCAGTTCTTC. Amino acids: CASSRQGGPGNEQFF.

This clonotype was seen only a few times. The V gene is TRBV4-3, the J gene TRBJ2-1; the match to TRBD1 covers 7 bases. V gave up 1 base and J gave up 4 bases; unmatched junction bases: 4. The CDR3 covers 15 residues. Germline V gives CDR1 LGHNA, CDR2 YSLEER. CDR3: CASSQGTGPYNEQFF. CDR3 nucleotide sequence: TGCGCCAGCAGCCAAGGGACAGGACCTTACAATGAGCAGTTCTTC.

V usage is TRBV5-1 and J usage is TRBJ2-5; D gene uncertain. This CDR3 contains 13 residues. V was pared by 2 bases and J by 2 bases, with 7 bases between. The germline V gene has CDR1 SGHRS and CDR2 YFSETQ. CDR3 sequence (DNA): TGCGCCAGCAGCTTTATGTCTCAAGAGACCCAGTACTTC. It translates to CASSFMSQETQYF.

This chain's CDR3 is CASSPQVGRKNTEAFF. The CDR3 DNA sequence: TGTGCCAGCAGCCCCCAGGTGGGCAGAAAGAACACTGAAGCTTTCTTT. The J gene is TRBJ1-1, the V gene TRBV3-1, with D unclear. The CDR3 is 16 residues long. Germline lookup yields CDR1 LGHDT and CDR2 YNNKEL (reference sequence). Trimming took 4 bases from V and 1 from J, leaving 16 bases between them.

This chain links TRBV6-2 or TRBV6-3 with TRBJ1-2; D remains unclear. The V and J ends lost 6 bases and 7 bases respectively, with 21 bases between them. CDR1 is MNHEY and CDR2 is SVGEGT in the germline V gene. This CDR3 region has 15 residues. CDR3 region: CASSPRGQRGGGYTF. In DNA form, the CDR3 reads TGTGCCAGCAGCCCCCGAGGTCAGCGAGGCGGTGGCTACACCTTC.

This clonotype showed up just a few times. The rearrangement uses TRBV4-3 and TRBJ1-2, with 7 bases identical to TRBD1. This CDR3 region has 18 residues. Germline V gene sequence: CDR1 LGHNA, CDR2 YSLEER. The trim removed 0 bases at V and 0 bases at J, leaving 10 bases unmatched. Here the CDR3 reads CASSQEGQFLSSNYGYTF. For the CDR3, the DNA is TGCGCCAGCAGCCAAGAGGGACAGTTCTTATCCTCTAACTATGGCTACACCTTC.

This clonotype showed up just a few times. The J gene is TRBJ2-7, the V gene TRBV9; 7 positions match TRBD1. This CDR3 has 14 residues. Germline trimming cut 4 bases from V and 2 bases from J; bases unmatched to any gene: 6. CDR1 and CDR2 from the germline V gene are SGDLS and YYNGEE. The chain's CDR3 is CASSLSGTAYEQYF. The CDR3 region has the DNA TGTGCCAGCAGCCTATCCGGGACAGCCTACGAGCAGTACTTC.

This clonotype was counted only a few times. J is TRBJ2-3 and V is TRBV7-9; a possible D gene is TRBD2 (6 bases). From germline, CDR1 is SEHNR and CDR2 FQNEAQ (reference sequence). This CDR3 comprises 17 residues. The V and J ends lost 5 bases and 0 bases respectively, with 18 bases between them. CDR3 sequence: CASSPGTGGDSTDTQYF. CDR3 sequence (DNA): TGTGCCAGCAGCCCCGGGACGGGCGGGGATAGCACAGATACGCAGTATTTT.

The chain combines TRBV5-1 with TRBJ1-1; 7 nucleotides line up with TRBD1. The germline V gene encodes CDR1 SGHRS and CDR2 YFSETQ. The CDR3 sequence is 16 residues long. V shed 1 base and J 8 bases; nucleotides not matched to a gene: 14. DNA for the CDR3: TGCGCCAGCAGCTTGTGGGGGACCATAAGACAGGGAGAAGCTTTCTTT. Translating gives CASSLWGTIRQGEAFF.